The rows below give T cell receptor beta chains drawn from one sample of a study of shared clonotypes between healthy human individuals. Some clones are missing from TCRdb's copy, which holds only in-frame ones; the method was immunoSEQ multiplex PCR. The repertoire holds a few million clones, with 85% to 95% as singletons. The sequencing input was naive CD4+ T cells from PBMCs. Receptors originate from a man between 18 and 29 years old in good health. Some clones in this sample may be carry-over from other donors' samples. The CDR3 runs from the conserved cysteine through the conserved F or W. D genes are given only for firm matches. Clone size is given for some rows only: seen once, a few or many times, or a class if the clone is expanded.

d_gene,abundance,j_gene,v_gene,CDR3nt,CDR3aa
NA,NA,TRBJ1-5,TRBV28,TGTGCCAGCAGCCGACTACGAGGGGACCCCTTCAATCAGCCCCAGCATTTT,CASSRLRGDPFNQPQHF
NA,NA,TRBJ2-5,TRBV5-1,TGCGCCAGCAGCTTGGAGGGCGGTGAGACCCAGTACTTC,CASSLEGGETQYF
TRBD1,NA,TRBJ1-2,TRBV2,TGTGCCAGCATCCCGGACAGGGTTAACTATGGCTACACCTTC,CASIPDRVNYGYTF
TRBD2,NA,TRBJ2-2,TRBV15,TGTGCCACCCGTAGCGGGGGGAACACCGGGGAGCTGTTTTTT,CATRSGGNTGELFF
TRBD2,once,TRBJ2-7,TRBV4-1,TGCGCCAGCAGCCCACGACTAGCTAGCTACGAGCAGTACTTC,CASSPRLASYEQYF
TRBD2,NA,TRBJ2-3,TRBV7-2,TGTGCCAGCAGCCGGCGGGTAGCGGGAGGTGGGGATACGCAGTATTTT,CASSRRVAGGGDTQYF
NA,NA,TRBJ1-2,TRBV14,TGTGCCAGCAGCCAACGCCGGGACACTTCTAACTATGGCTACACCTTC,CASSQRRDTSNYGYTF
NA,NA,TRBJ2-3,TRBV11-3,TGTGCCAGCAGCCCTCGCGGAGCGTTAGCGGCGAGGGATACGCAGTATTTT,CASSPRGALAARDTQYF
TRBD2,NA,TRBJ2-5,TRBV5-1,TGCGCCAGCGCTCGGACTAGAAACCAAGAGACCCAGTACTTC,CASARTRNQETQYF
NA,NA,TRBJ2-7,TRBV6-6,TGTGCCAGCAGTTCGATTCGACTAGCCTACGAGCAGTACTTC,CASSSIRLAYEQYF
NA,NA,TRBJ1-3,TRBV7-7,TGTGCCAGCAGTTCCGGGACTACCTTGGGCTCTGGAAACACCATATATTTT,CASSSGTTLGSGNTIYF